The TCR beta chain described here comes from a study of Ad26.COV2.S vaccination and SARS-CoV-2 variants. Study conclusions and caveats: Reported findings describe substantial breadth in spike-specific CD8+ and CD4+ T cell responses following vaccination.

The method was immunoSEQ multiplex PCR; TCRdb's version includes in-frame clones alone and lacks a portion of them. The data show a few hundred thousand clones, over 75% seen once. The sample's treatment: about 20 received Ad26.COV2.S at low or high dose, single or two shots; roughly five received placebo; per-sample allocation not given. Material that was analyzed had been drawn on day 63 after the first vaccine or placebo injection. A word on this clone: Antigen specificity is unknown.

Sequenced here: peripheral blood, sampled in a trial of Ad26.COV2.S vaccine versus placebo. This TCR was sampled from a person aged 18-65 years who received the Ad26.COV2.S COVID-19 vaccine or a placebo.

The DNA of the CDR3 is TGTGCCAGCAGCGCGGGGGCCGGCTCGGAGCCCCAGCATTTT. Its translation is CASSAGAGSEPQHF. The chain links TRBV9 to TRBJ1-5; possibly TRBD1 for D (6 bases). CDR3 size: 14 residues. V dropped 3 bases and J dropped 8 bases, with 15 bases sitting between them. The germline CDR1 and CDR2 sequences are SGDLS and YYNGEE.